This T cell receptor beta chain was retrieved from a study of cytomegalovirus exposure and HLA in healthy donors. This CDR3 has 13 amino acids. Trimming removed 1 base from V and 6 bases from J, with 10 bases in between. CDR1 and CDR2 (germline): SGHTA, FQGNSA. The primer mix had 60 Vbeta and 13 Jbeta primers. The assay was immunoSEQ multiplex PCR, and TCRdb's table has in-frame clones only and misses some. The top ten clones hold approximately 2.1% of a sample with more than 100,000 clones, 80% of them seen once. The sequence was collected from a man younger than 40 in good health and CMV-seronegative. What was sequenced was PBMCs. The chain uses TRBV7-2 and TRBJ2-7; D might be TRBD2 (5 bases). CDR3 region: CASSLEGGGEQYF. DNA for the CDR3: TGTGCCAGCAGCTTAGAAGGAGGCGGCGAGCAGTACTTC. The entire variable domain, with the rest obtained from reference TRBV7-2 and TRBJ2-7, is as follows: GAGVSQSPSNKVTEKGKDVELRCDPISGHTALYWYRQSLGQGLEFLIYFQGNSAPDKSGLPSDRFSAERTGGSVSTLTIQRTQQEDSAVYLCASSLEGGGEQYFGPGTRLTVT.